The 4 T cell receptor beta chains below were found in one sample sequenced in a study of cytomegalovirus exposure and HLA in healthy donors. Assay: immunoSEQ multiplex PCR; the TCRdb copy retains only in-frame clones and omits some. The repertoire consists of more than 250,000 clones, with about nine tenths occurring once and the leading ten covering under 0.85%. Sequencing used PBMCs. These receptors all stem from a woman between 18 and 30 years old in good health and CMV-seronegative.

This sequence joins TRBV18 and TRBJ1-5, with D maybe TRBD1 (6 bases). Germline values: CDR1 KGHSH, CDR2 LQKENI. The CDR3 contains 15 residues. With 3 bases removed from V and 2 bases from J, the gap between germline ends came to 11 bases. The CDR3 DNA is TGTGCCAGCTCACCGGAGGCAGGGGGCAATCAGCCCCAGCATTTT. The encoded protein is CASSPEAGGNQPQHF.

The chain recombines TRBV2 with TRBJ2-5; D ambiguous. The CDR3 runs 12 residues. Looked up from germline, CDR1 is SNHLY and CDR2 is FYNNEI. Trimming removed 8 bases from V and 5 bases from J, with 12 bases in between. CDR3: CASGTTRETQYF. The DNA for the CDR3 is TGTGCCAGCGGAACTACGCGGGAGACCCAGTACTTC.

V gene TRBV15 combines with J gene TRBJ1-1, with a possible D match to TRBD1 (6 bases). CDR1 and CDR2 (germline): LNHNV, YYDKDF (reference sequence). This CDR3 comprises 17 residues. Trimming left V 3 bases short and J 4 bases short, with 21 bases between. DNA for the CDR3: TGTGCCACCAGCAGGGTGCGAATCAGGGGAGTTACCACTGAAGCTTTCTTT. This codes for CATSRVRIRGVTTEAFF.

V gene TRBV14 combines with J gene TRBJ2-7; 8 bases are a match to TRBD1. J gave up 4 bases and V 4 bases, and 12 bases lay outside the gene matches. The germline gives CDR1 SGHDN, CDR2 FVKESK. The CDR3 spans 16 residues. The CDR3 nucleotides are TGTGCCAGCAGCCCGCTTACCGGACAGGGCAATTACGAGCAGTACTTC. It is translated as CASSPLTGQGNYEQYF.